The T cell receptor (beta chain) described here comes from a study of T cell changes during pregnancy in multiple sclerosis (dated 2019 in TCRdb). For context, the study as a whole: The study looked at changes in the T cell repertoire across pregnancy in women with multiple sclerosis.

Concerning this clone itself: The antigen it recognizes is unknown. No quality values exist for individual bases; no much larger clone is one base distant.

The method was the immunoSEQ multiplex PCR assay. In TCRdb, the immuneACCESS table is reduced to in-frame sequences with V and J assigned. These tables do not hold every clone; where another copy was compared, an unresolved V gene accounts for under half, and the others remain unexplained. For this sample the table gives 70,000 to 85,000 clones, of which under 95% were detected only once. The ten biggest clones cover 1.4% of the sample. V is clipped by 1 base and J by 4 bases, and the sequence between their germline boundaries is 10 bases long. The CDR3 runs 14 amino acids, cysteine and phenylalanine included. The sequence is cut down to CDR3 DNA, 42 bases in frame from base 1. The CDR1 and CDR2 encoded by the germline V gene are SNHLY and FYNNEI.

This specimen was peripheral blood, taken before pregnancy. This TCR was recovered from a female donor with multiple sclerosis, enrolled in a pregnancy study. The sequence is built from TRBV2 and TRBJ1-1, with TRBD1 perhaps the D gene, on 5 matching bases. The nucleotide sequence is TGTGCCAGCAGTGAAGTGGGGGGGGGCACTGAAGCTTTCTTT. The resulting protein is CASSEVGGGTEAFF.